This TCR beta chain was sequenced in a study of CD8 T cells in Susac syndrome. With 2 bases removed from V and 4 bases from J, the gap between germline ends came to 11 bases. The germline V gene encodes CDR1 MDHEN and CDR2 SYDVKM. This CDR3 spans 14 amino acids. Random hexamers were used to reverse transcribe roughly 0.5 to 1 ug of RNA. TCRdb reanalysed the immunoSEQ multiplex PCR reads using MiXCR and keeps one entry per CDR3 protein. The sample has about 300,000 distinct CDR3 sequences, 85% seen once. The chain couples TRBV28 to TRBJ1-1; D is possibly TRBD1 (5 bases). This clonotype was sampled from a human donor with multiple sclerosis. Sequenced material: CD8+ T cells from PBMCs. DNA for the CDR3: TGTGCCAGCAGTTTACCAGGGAAGGGCACTGAAGCTTTCTTT. It is translated as CASSLPGKGTEAFF.